The source of this TCR beta chain is a study of cytomegalovirus exposure and HLA in healthy donors. Primers: 60 Vbeta forward and 13 Jbeta reverse. Using immunoSEQ multiplex PCR, the repertoire was profiled, and TCRdb retains in-frame clones only, with some absent. The sample shows approximately 120,000 clones, roughly a tenth of them seen only once. Germline V gene data show CDR1 as WSHSY and CDR2 as SAAADI. The CDR3 extends over 15 amino acids. J lost 7 bases, V lost 6 bases, and 12 bases had no gene match. Whole-study findings and limits: What was likely a sequencing artifact was a cluster of highly shared sequence variants. When analyzed later, a missense DCLRE1C variant was found to be linked to TCR beta V- and J-gene trimming. No immune exposure information besides CMV serostatus was available.

This clone turned up a few times. Its antigen remains unknown. J is TRBJ2-7 and V is TRBV10-2; 10 bases line up with TRBD2. The receptor was isolated from a woman between 18 and 29 years old in good health and CMV-seropositive. The specimen was PBMCs. CDR3 protein: CASRSVAGGVQEQYF. The CDR3 region has the DNA TGCGCCAGCAGAAGCGTAGCGGGAGGTGTTCAGGAGCAGTACTTC.